The rows below give T cell receptor beta chains drawn from one sample of a study of T cell responses to AZD1222 COVID-19 vaccine. Clones were read by immunoSEQ multiplex PCR, and TCRdb kept only the in-frame ones, dropping some. This table has roughly 140,000 clones, around 88% appearing once. The sample here was peripheral blood, taken on day 0 of AZD1222 vaccination. The receptors stem from an adult in good health. CDR3s leave out the opening cysteine and the closing phenylalanine or tryptophan.

CDR3: ASSSRDRNSPLH; length: 12; V: TRBV6-5
CDR3: ASSLAKTGFYGYT; length: 13; V: TRBV27
CDR3: ATSDSPPRGLNNEQF; length: 15; V: TRBV24-1
CDR3: ASSIYGQSNQPQH; length: 13; V: TRBV19
CDR3: ASSQDLAGGENIQY; length: 14; V: TRBV4-3
CDR3: ASSPLRGNSPLH; length: 12; V: TRBV13
CDR3: ATSTRQREPLYEQY; length: 14; V: TRBV15
CDR3: ASSYTSGGRNEQF; length: 13; V: TRBV6-2/TRBV6-3
CDR3: ASAGLSSSYNEQF; length: 13; V: TRBV5-1
CDR3: ASGFPGQEGYGYT; length: 13; V: TRBV12-5
CDR3: ASKLGNQPQH; length: 10; V: TRBV12-3/TRBV12-4
CDR3: ASSYGTSGRADTQY; length: 14; V: TRBV11-2
CDR3: ASSLDRGGLNTEAF; length: 14; V: TRBV2
CDR3: ATSGPGPSTDTQY; length: 13; V: TRBV24-1
CDR3: ASSLKGYNTEAF; length: 12; V: TRBV6-2/TRBV6-3
CDR3: ASSHRSGAGSPLH; length: 13; V: TRBV14
CDR3: ASRRTGANVLT; length: 11; V: TRBV12-3/TRBV12-4
CDR3: ASIKTGGYRTNEKLF; length: 15; V: TRBV19
CDR3: ASSPTVPGGYT; length: 11; V: TRBV6-2/TRBV6-3
CDR3: ASSRSPSNEKLF; length: 12; V: TRBV7-2
CDR3: ASSILQASNQPQH; length: 13; V: TRBV19
CDR3: ASRGNSNSPLH; length: 11; V: TRBV5-1
CDR3: ASSEGSNQPQH; length: 11; V: TRBV18
CDR3: ASTDRGYTDTQY; length: 12; V: TRBV19
CDR3: ASSPGARGNTIY; length: 12; V: TRBV6-5
CDR3: ASSTQGSRGANVLT; length: 14; V: TRBV13
CDR3: SAAQSGRGTGYT; length: 12; V: TRBV29-1
CDR3: ASSSLHNSPLH; length: 11; V: TRBV6-2/TRBV6-3
CDR3: ASSLEVGGSAPLH; length: 13; V: TRBV5-6
CDR3: ASSHLGPNTEAF; length: 12; V: TRBV5-5
CDR3: ASSLRFRGPKNTEAF; length: 15; V: TRBV27
CDR3: ASSFDGGSGYT; length: 11; V: TRBV5-8
CDR3: AWGQGGGYT; length: 9; V: TRBV30
CDR3: ASSLSPGTGSSPLH; length: 14; V: TRBV27
CDR3: ASSLGGLEAEAF; length: 12; V: TRBV5-4
CDR3: ASSLEGGRGEQY; length: 12; V: TRBV7-9
CDR3: ASSSGVGNSPLH; length: 12; V: TRBV19
CDR3: AWSVSFGNTQY; length: 11; V: TRBV30
CDR3: ASSYRGSRELF; length: 11; V: TRBV7-3
CDR3: ATRQASSYNEQF; length: 12; V: TRBV19
CDR3: ASSYGVNTEAF; length: 11; V: TRBV7-2
CDR3: ASSFSNEQF; length: 9; V: TRBV5-4
CDR3: ASSRTPSGTVSYRD; length: 14; V: TRBV3-1/TRBV3-2
CDR3: AVQFQGHQPQH; length: 11; V: TRBV12-3/TRBV12-4
CDR3: ASSSLWGIYEQY; length: 12; V: TRBV6-5
CDR3: ASSAVGLTNEQF; length: 12; V: TRBV7-9
CDR3: SALVAYEQY; length: 9; V: TRBV20-1
CDR3: ASSSPSYEQY; length: 10; V: TRBV19
CDR3: ASSSGQGGYGYT; length: 12; V: TRBV19